Below are 8 T cell receptor beta chains sequenced from a single sample in a study of radiotherapy plus CTLA-4 blockade in lung cancer. Libraries were prepared by immunoSEQ multiplex PCR; TCRdb keeps only in-frame clonotypes and omits some of them. This table has about 48,000 clones, around 86% appearing once. Source: peripheral blood, taken from a patient treated with radiotherapy plus ipilimumab. The receptors were gathered from a human donor with non-small cell lung cancer who had stable disease on radiotherapy plus ipilimumab.

The chain carries TRBV19 and TRBJ1-2; a weak D match, TRBD1 (5 bases). CDR1 and CDR2 from the germline V gene are LNHDA and SQIVND (reference sequence). The ends were cut back, 7 bases at V and 4 bases at J, with 22 bases in the middle. CDR3 length: 16 residues. CDR3 nucleotide sequence: TGTGCCAGTACCCACCCCTATCGACAGTCTATCTATGGCTACACCTTC. Its translation: CASTHPYRQSIYGYTF.

V gene TRBV6-5 combines with J gene TRBJ1-6, with a tentative D call TRBD1 (5 bases). V lost 5 bases and J 6 bases, leaving 11 bases between the germline ends. CDR1 is MNHEY, CDR2 SVGAGI, per germline. The CDR3 covers 14 residues. The CDR3 loop reads CASSEGASNSPLHF. The CDR3, as DNA: TGTGCCAGCAGTGAAGGGGCTTCTAATTCACCCCTCCACTTT.

The V call is TRBV7-9, the J call TRBJ2-3; the match to TRBD2 covers 15 bases. The CDR3 consists of 18 residues. The trim removed 5 bases at V and 2 bases at J, leaving 8 bases unmatched. CDR1 is SEHNR, CDR2 FQNEAQ, per germline (reference sequence). The CDR3 loop reads CASSPGLAGGSNTDTQYF. The CDR3 nucleotides read TGTGCCAGCAGCCCAGGACTAGCGGGAGGGTCCAACACAGATACGCAGTATTTT.

The J gene is TRBJ2-5, the V gene TRBV9, with TRBD2 identical over 7 bases. Trimming removed 0 bases from V and 3 bases from J; junction bases left unmatched: 5. Germline CDR1 and CDR2: SGDLS and YYNGEE. There are 15 residues in the CDR3. CDR3: CASSVDRGGEETQYF. The CDR3 DNA sequence: TGTGCCAGCAGCGTAGATCGGGGAGGGGAAGAGACCCAGTACTTC.

There are a few counts of this clone. The V call is TRBV27, the J call TRBJ2-7, with D maybe TRBD1 (6 bases). This CDR3 has 18 amino acids. Trimming removed 4 bases at V and 0 bases at J, with 22 bases between. Germline V CDR1 and CDR2: MNHEY, SMNVEV (reference sequence). The CDR3 loop is CASSYIGRHRETSYEQYF. Here the CDR3 DNA reads TGTGCCAGCAGTTATATAGGGAGACACAGGGAAACCTCCTACGAGCAGTACTTC.

The rearrangement joins TRBV19 to TRBJ1-2, with D possibly TRBD1 on 6 matching bases. The germline V and J ends were trimmed by 6 bases and 7 bases, with 15 bases remaining between them. Germline V gene data show CDR1 as LNHDA and CDR2 as SQIVND (reference sequence). The CDR3 consists of 13 residues. CDR3 amino acids: CASSLDRSLGYTF. CDR3 nucleotide sequence: TGTGCCAGTAGCCTTGACAGGTCGCTTGGCTACACCTTC.

V and J are TRBV5-1 and TRBJ2-3, with 8 bases aligning to TRBD1. CDR1 is SGHRS and CDR2 is YFSETQ in the germline V gene. The CDR3 has 15 amino acids. J gave up 4 bases and V 1 base, and 5 bases lay outside the gene matches. The DNA of the CDR3 is TGCGCCAGCAGCTTGCAGGGACAGGCTGCAGATACGCAGTATTTT. Protein product: CASSLQGQAADTQYF.

The sample holds a few counts of this clone. The V and J genes are TRBV2 and TRBJ2-1, with TRBD1 identical over 9 bases. The CDR3 length is 16 residues. Trimming at V came to 7 bases and at J to 3 bases, leaving 10 bases not matched to a gene. Germline CDR1 is SNHLY and CDR2 is FYNNEI. The CDR3 coding sequence is TGTGCCAGCATTTCACAGGGGGCGCTTGTCTACAATGAGCAGTTCTTC. It translates to CASISQGALVYNEQFF.